This T cell receptor beta chain was identified in a study of T cell clones after liver transplantation. Study context: Three of the eight recipients were HCV-positive; the rest had non-autoimmune, non-viral transplant indications.

Data came from immunoSEQ multiplex PCR; TCRdb stores just in-frame clones and leaves some out. The table records about 75,000 clones, around 84% of them present only once. The germline V gene has CDR1 SGDLS and CDR2 YYNGEE. CDR3 length equals 15 residues. J gave up 4 bases and V 6 bases, and 8 bases lay outside the gene matches. The V and J genes are TRBV9 and TRBJ2-1, with 9 bases aligning to TRBD2. Sequenced material: CD4+ T cells from blood, taken about 50 months after liver transplant. The sequence derives from a human patient who received a liver transplant. A share of the T cells may be of graft donor origin. The CDR3: CASTSGAGGYNEQFF. DNA for the CDR3: TGTGCCAGCACCTCGGGAGCGGGAGGTTACAATGAGCAGTTCTTC. The whole variable domain, remainder taken from reference TRBV9 and TRBJ2-1, is DSGVTQTPKHLITATGQRVTLRCSPRSGDLSVYWYQQSLDQGLQFLIQYYNGEERAKGNILERFSAQQFPDLHSELNLSSLELGDSALYFCASTSGAGGYNEQFFGPGTRLTVL.